These T cell receptor beta chains were read from a single sample in a study of spatial heterogeneity in lung cancer. From the 5' RACE reads, TCRdb called clonotypes with MiXCR, one entry per CDR3 protein. The sample includes 14,000 or so distinct CDR3 sequences, 4.7% seen only once; the top ten take around 18%. Sequences were derived from lung tumor tissue, sampled at surgery. These TCRs come from a female donor with early-stage non-small cell lung cancer. Both conserved end residues are part of each CDR3. D genes are given only for firm matches. Expanded clones are given a class, and other clones once, few, many or no size at all.

>TRBJ2-7|TRBV4-1|TRBD1|many|16
TGCGCCAGCAGCCAAGGCCCCCCGGGACAGGGTTACGAGCAGTACTTC
CASSQGPPGQGYEQYF
>TRBJ2-5|TRBV7-8|-|few|14
TGTGCCAGCAGCTTAGCTCCCCGGCGGGAGACCCAGTACTTC
CASSLAPRRETQYF
>TRBJ2-3|TRBV11-2|TRBD2|many|17
TGTGCCAGCAGCTTAGATCGTGCGGGGGGTCATGGGGATACGCAGTATTTT
CASSLDRAGGHGDTQYF
>TRBJ1-4|TRBV2|-|many|15
TGTGCCAGCATGGAAGAGTTGGGAAGAAGAGAAAAACTGTTTTTT
CASMEELGRREKLFF
>TRBJ2-5|TRBV7-7|TRBD2|many|14
TGTGCCAGCAGCTTTGGACTAGCGGGAGAGACCCAGTACTTC
CASSFGLAGETQYF
>TRBJ1-4|TRBV6-2/TRBV6-3|-|-|13
TGTGCCAGCAGTGACCTTCAGGGTGGCAGCGTGATTTTT
CASSDLQGGSVIF
>TRBJ2-7|TRBV10-1|-|many|12
TGCGCCAGCAGTGACCGGGACGCCGAGCAGTACTTC
CASSDRDAEQYF
>TRBJ1-5|TRBV6-5|-|-|14
TGTGCCAGCAGTTACTCAAGGGCAGGGCAGCCCCAGCATTTT
CASSYSRAGQPQHF
>TRBJ1-5|TRBV10-3|-|medium-sized|14
TGTGCCATCAGTGAGGGATGGTGGGATCAGCCCCAGCATTTT
CAISEGWWDQPQHF
>TRBJ1-1|TRBV5-4|-|many|14
TGTGCCAGCAGCTTAATTGGGAGGAACACTGAAGCTTTCTTT
CASSLIGRNTEAFF
>TRBJ1-5|TRBV20-1|-|many|14
TGCAGTGCTAGAGATGGTAGGAGCAATCAGCCCCAGCATTTT
CSARDGRSNQPQHF
>TRBJ1-2|TRBV28|-|medium-sized|13
TGTGCCAGCAGTTTACAACCCGAAGGAGGCTACACCTTC
CASSLQPEGGYTF
>TRBJ2-7|TRBV6-1|-|medium-sized|11
TGTGCCAGCGGGGTATACTACGAGCAGTACTTC
CASGVYYEQYF
>TRBJ1-6|TRBV28|-|many|12
TGTGCCAGCAGTTCAGGTTCTTCACCCCTCCACTTT
CASSSGSSPLHF
>TRBJ1-1|TRBV20-1|TRBD1|many|16
TGCAGTGCTAGAGGGGACAGGGGGCCCGATGCCACTGAAGCTTTCTTT
CSARGDRGPDATEAFF
>TRBJ1-2|TRBV5-8|TRBD1|many|23
TGTGCCAGCAGCTTGCCTCACATCGTCAAGACGGGTTGGAAACGACAGGGCGGAGATGGCTACACCTTC
CASSLPHIVKTGWKRQGGDGYTF
>TRBJ1-1|TRBV6-1|-|many|13
TGTGCCAGCAGTGAACAGGGGTGGACTGAAGCTTTCTTT
CASSEQGWTEAFF
>TRBJ2-5|TRBV7-9|-|many|16
TGTGCCAGCAGCTTTTCCGCTGGGGTCGTGCCAGAGACCCAGTACTTC
CASSFSAGVVPETQYF
>TRBJ2-7|TRBV7-9|TRBD1|many|13
TGTGCCAGCAGCTATCCAGGGGGCGGCGAGCAGTACTTC
CASSYPGGGEQYF
>TRBJ2-5|TRBV7-2|-|many|14
TGTGCCAGCAGCTTAGGGGTCACAGTAGAGACCCAGTACTTC
CASSLGVTVETQYF
>TRBJ2-3|TRBV4-3|TRBD2|medium-sized|16
TGCGCCAGCAGCCAACTTGGCGGGGGGCGCACAGATACGCAGTATTTT
CASSQLGGGRTDTQYF
>TRBJ2-7|TRBV7-9|-|many|14
TGTGCCAGCAGTTTAACCGGGACTCAGGGCGAGCAGTACTTC
CASSLTGTQGEQYF
>TRBJ1-4|TRBV4-1|-|many|16
TGCGCCAGCAGCCAAGCGAGGCCGTCACCAAAAAAAGGGCTGTTTTTT
CASSQARPSPKKGLFF
>TRBJ2-5|TRBV18|-|many|16
TGTGCCAGCTCACCACCAACTGGTGTGAGGCAAGAGACCCAGTACTTC
CASSPPTGVRQETQYF
>TRBJ2-3|TRBV5-4|TRBD1|many|16
TGTGCCAGCAGCCATTTAGGACAGGAGGGCACAGATACGCAGTATTTT
CASSHLGQEGTDTQYF
>TRBJ1-2|TRBV11-2|-|many|24
-
CASSLDRVDGYTFGSGTRVDGYTF